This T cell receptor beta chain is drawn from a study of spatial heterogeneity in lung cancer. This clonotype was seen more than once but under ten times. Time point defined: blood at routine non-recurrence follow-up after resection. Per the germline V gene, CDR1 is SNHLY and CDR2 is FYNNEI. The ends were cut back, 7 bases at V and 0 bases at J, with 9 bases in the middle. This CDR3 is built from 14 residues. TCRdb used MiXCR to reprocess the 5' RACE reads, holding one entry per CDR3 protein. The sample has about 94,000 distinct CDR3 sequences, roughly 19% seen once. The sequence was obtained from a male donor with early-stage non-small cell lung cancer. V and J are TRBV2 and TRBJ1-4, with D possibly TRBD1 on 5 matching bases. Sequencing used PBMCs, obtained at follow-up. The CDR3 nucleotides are TGTGCCAGCAAGGACATCCCAACTAATGAAAAACTGTTTTTT. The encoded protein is CASKDIPTNEKLFF.